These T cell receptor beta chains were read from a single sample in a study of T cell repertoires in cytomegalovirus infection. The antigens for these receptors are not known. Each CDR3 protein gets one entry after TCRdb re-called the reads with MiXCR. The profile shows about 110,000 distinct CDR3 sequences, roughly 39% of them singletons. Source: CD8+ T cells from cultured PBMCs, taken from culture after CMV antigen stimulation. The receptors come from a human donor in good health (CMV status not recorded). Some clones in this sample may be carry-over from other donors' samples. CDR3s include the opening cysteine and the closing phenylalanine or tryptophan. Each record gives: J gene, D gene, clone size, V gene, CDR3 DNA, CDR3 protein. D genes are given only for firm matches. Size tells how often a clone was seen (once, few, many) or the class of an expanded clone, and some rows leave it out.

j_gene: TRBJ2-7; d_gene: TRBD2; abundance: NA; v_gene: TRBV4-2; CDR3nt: TGTGCCAGCAGCCGATCCAGGACTAGCGGATCCTACGAGCAGTACTTC; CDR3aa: CASSRSRTSGSYEQYF
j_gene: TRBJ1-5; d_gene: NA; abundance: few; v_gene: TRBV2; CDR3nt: TGTGCCAGCAGTGATTCTGCGGGGAATAGCAATCAGCCCCAGCATTTT; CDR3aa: CASSDSAGNSNQPQHF
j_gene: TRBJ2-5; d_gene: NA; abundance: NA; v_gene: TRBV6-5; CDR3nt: TGTGCCAGCAGTTACGGCGGCGGGTTCGAGACCCAGTACTTC; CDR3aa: CASSYGGGFETQYF
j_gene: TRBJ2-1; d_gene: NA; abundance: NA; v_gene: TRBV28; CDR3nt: TGTGCCAGCAGTGCAACCCAATGGACGGCTTACAATGAGCAGTTCTTC; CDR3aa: CASSATQWTAYNEQFF
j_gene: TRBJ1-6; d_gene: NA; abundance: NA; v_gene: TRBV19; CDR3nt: TGTGCCAGTAGTATACCTAATTCACCCCTCCACTTT; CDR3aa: CASSIPNSPLHF
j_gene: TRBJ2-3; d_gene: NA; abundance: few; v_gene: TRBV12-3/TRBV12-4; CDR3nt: TGTGCCAGCAGCCGATTACGCACAGATACGCAGTATTTT; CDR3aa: CASSRLRTDTQYF
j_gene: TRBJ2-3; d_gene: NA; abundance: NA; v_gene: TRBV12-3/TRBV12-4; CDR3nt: TGTGCCAGCAGTTTTGTGGATACGCAGTATTTT; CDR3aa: CASSFVDTQYF
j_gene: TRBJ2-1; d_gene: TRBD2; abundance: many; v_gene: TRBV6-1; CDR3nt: TGTGCCAGCAGACCGGGACTAGCGGTTTACAATGAGCAGTTCTTC; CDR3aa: CASRPGLAVYNEQFF
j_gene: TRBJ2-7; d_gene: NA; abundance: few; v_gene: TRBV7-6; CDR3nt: TGTGCCAGCAGCTTTGAGGCCCGGCCAGGGCGGTACGAGCAGTACTTC; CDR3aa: CASSFEARPGRYEQYF
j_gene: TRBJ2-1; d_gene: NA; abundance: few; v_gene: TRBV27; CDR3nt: TGTGCCAGCAGTTTATCGATAGGACGCACTAGGGATGAGCAGTTCTTC; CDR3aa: CASSLSIGRTRDEQFF
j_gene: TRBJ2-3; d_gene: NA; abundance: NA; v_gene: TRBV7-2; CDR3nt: TGTGCCAGCAGCTTAGCGACACCTAGCACAGATACGCAGTATTTT; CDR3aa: CASSLATPSTDTQYF
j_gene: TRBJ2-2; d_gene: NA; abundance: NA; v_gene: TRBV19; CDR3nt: TGTGCCGCTTCCCCCGGAAAGGCCGGGGAGCTGTTTTTT; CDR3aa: CAASPGKAGELFF
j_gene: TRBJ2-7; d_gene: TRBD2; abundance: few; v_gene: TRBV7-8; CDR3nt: TGTGCCAGCAGCACCCGGACTAGCAACGAGCAGTACTTC; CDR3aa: CASSTRTSNEQYF
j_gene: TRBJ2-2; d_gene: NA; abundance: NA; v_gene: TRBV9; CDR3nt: TGTGCCAGCAATTCCCAGGGGAACCCCGGGGAGCTGTTTTTT; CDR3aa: CASNSQGNPGELFF
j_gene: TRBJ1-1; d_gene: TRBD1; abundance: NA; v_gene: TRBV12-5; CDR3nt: TGTGCTAGTGGTTTGGTACGGGACAGGGGTAGAACTGAAGCTTTCTTT; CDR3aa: CASGLVRDRGRTEAFF
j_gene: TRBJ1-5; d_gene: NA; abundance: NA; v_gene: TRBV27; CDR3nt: TGTGCCAGCAATCCATTCTATGGGGAGGGTCAGCCCCAGCATTTT; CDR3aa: CASNPFYGEGQPQHF
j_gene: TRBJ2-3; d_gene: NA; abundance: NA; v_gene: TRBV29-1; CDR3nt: TGCAGCGTTGAGAGGGGGTTTGGAGATACGCAGTATTTT; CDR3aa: CSVERGFGDTQYF
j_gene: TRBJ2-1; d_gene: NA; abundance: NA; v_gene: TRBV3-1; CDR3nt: TGTGCCAGCAGCCAACTGGAGGAGGGAACCTACAATGAGCAGTTCTTC; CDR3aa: CASSQLEEGTYNEQFF
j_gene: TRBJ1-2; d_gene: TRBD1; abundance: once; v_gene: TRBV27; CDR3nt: TGTGCCAGCAGCCCCGGGACAGCATACTATGGCTACACCTTC; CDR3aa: CASSPGTAYYGYTF
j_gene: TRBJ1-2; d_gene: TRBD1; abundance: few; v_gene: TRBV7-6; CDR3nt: TGTGCCAGCAGCCCCAGTCCCGGGACAGCCTATGGCTACACCTTC; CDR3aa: CASSPSPGTAYGYTF
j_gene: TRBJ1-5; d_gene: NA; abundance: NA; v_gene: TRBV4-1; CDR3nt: TGCGCCAGCAGCCAGCTCGGACGGAATCAGCCCCAGCATTTT; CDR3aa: CASSQLGRNQPQHF
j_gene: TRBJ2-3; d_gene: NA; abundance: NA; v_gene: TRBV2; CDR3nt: TGTGCCAGCAGTAACGGATTGGGGGCAGATACGCAGTATTTT; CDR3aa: CASSNGLGADTQYF
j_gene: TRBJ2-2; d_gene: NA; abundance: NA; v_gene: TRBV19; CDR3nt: TGTGCCAGTACCCACTGGGTTGACACCGGGGAGCTGTTTTTT; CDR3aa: CASTHWVDTGELFF
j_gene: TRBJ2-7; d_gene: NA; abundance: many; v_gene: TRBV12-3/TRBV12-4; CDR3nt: TGTGCCAGCAGTTTAGCGTGGTCCCTTAACTACGAGCAGTACTTC; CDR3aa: CASSLAWSLNYEQYF
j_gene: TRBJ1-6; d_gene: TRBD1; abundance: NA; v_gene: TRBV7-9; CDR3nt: TGTGCCAGCAGCTCCGGACAGGAATATAATTCACCCCTCCACTTT; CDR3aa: CASSSGQEYNSPLHF
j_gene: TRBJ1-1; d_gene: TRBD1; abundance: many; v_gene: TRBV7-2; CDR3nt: TGTGCCAGCAGCATCGCGACAGGGGACACTGAAGCTTTCTTT; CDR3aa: CASSIATGDTEAFF
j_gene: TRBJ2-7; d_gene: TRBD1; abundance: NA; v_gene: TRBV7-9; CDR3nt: TGTGCCAGCAGCTCTAGGGGGCTAGCCGGCCTCGGCGAGCAGTACTTC; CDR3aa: CASSSRGLAGLGEQYF
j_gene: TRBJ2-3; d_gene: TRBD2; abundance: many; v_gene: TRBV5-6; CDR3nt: TGTGCCAGCAGCTGGTCGACTAGCGGGGTCACAGATACGCAGTATTTT; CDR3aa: CASSWSTSGVTDTQYF
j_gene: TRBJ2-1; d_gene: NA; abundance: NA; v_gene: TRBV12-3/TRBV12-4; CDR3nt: TGTGCCAGCAGTTTATTCCGAGATAGGCAGTTCTTC; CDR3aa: CASSLFRDRQFF
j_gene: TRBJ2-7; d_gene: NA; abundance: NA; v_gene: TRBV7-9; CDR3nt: TGTGCCAGCAGCTTAGCCCCCTGGTCCGGGGGGCGGAGAGAGCAGTACTTC; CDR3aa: CASSLAPWSGGRREQYF
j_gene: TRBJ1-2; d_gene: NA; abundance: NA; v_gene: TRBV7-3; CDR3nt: TGTGCCAGCAGCCCCGGAGAGTTAAATGGCTATGGCTACACCTTC; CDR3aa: CASSPGELNGYGYTF
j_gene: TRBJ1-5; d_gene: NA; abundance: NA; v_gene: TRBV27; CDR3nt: TGTGCCAGCAGTTTTTTTGGGCAGCCCCAGCATTTT; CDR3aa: CASSFFGQPQHF
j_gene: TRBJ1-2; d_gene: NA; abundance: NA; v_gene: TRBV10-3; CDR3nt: TGTGCCACGACCGCTTTCTTACAGGGACTGAATGGCTACACCTTC; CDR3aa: CATTAFLQGLNGYTF
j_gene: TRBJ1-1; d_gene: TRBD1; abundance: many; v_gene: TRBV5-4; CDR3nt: TGTGCCAGCAGCTCCTCGGGACAGAAGGGTGAAGCTTTCTTT; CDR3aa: CASSSSGQKGEAFF
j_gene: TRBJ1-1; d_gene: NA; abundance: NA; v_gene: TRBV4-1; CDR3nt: TGCGCCAGCAGCCATACGGGATTCCGGGGGGCTAACACTGAAGCTTTCTTT; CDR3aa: CASSHTGFRGANTEAFF
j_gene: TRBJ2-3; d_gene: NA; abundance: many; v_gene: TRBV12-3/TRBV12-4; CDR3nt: TGTGCCAGCAGCCTAGGGTTCGCAGATACGCAGTATTTT; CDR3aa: CASSLGFADTQYF
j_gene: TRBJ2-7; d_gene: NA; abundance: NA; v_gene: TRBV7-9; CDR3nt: TGTGCCAGCAGCACAGACAGCTACGAGCAGTACTTC; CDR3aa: CASSTDSYEQYF
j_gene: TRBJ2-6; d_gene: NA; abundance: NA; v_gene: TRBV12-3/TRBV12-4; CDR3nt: TGTGCCAGCAGTTTAGCATCCGGGGTCGGTGGGGCCAACGTCCTGACTTTC; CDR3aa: CASSLASGVGGANVLTF
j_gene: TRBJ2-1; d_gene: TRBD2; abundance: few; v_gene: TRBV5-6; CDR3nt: TGTGCCAGCAGCTTGCGGACTAGCGGATACAATGAGCAGTTCTTC; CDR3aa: CASSLRTSGYNEQFF
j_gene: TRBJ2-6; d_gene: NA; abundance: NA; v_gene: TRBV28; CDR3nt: TGTGCCAGCAGTTTATTTTTTCAGTCTGGGGCCAACGTCCTGACTTTC; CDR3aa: CASSLFFQSGANVLTF
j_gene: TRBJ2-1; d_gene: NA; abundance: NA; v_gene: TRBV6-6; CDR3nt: TGTGCCAGCAGTTACACAAGCGGAGACTCCTACAATGAGCAGTTCTTC; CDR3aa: CASSYTSGDSYNEQFF